The source of this T cell receptor (beta chain) is a study of T cells in tumors after PD-1 blockade. In the study overall: Patients had no prior checkpoint blockade, systemic immunosuppressants, or anti-cancer therapy within 4 weeks. Some patients also took daily vismodegib 150 mg during anti-PD-1 treatment.

As to this clone: The antigen remains undetermined.

Sequenced by immunoSEQ multiplex PCR; TCRdb stores in-frame clones only, minus some. The sample holds about 15,000 clones, about four fifths seen once. Whole-study findings and limits: Peripheral recruitment is suggested, as some novel exhausted tumor clones were in pre-treatment blood.

Genomic DNA template from tumor biopsies or peripheral blood, about 600 ng to 6,500 ng input. V was trimmed by 2 bases and J by 6 bases, leaving 16 bases between them. The CDR3 has 15 residues. The germline CDR1 and CDR2 sequences are SGHRS and YFSETQ. Material: PBMCs, obtained after anti-PD-1 treatment. V and J are TRBV5-1 and TRBJ2-3; D perhaps matches TRBD2 (5 bases). The clonotype was recovered from a human donor with basal cell carcinoma. CDR3 residues: CASSLGGRPADTQYF. In DNA form, the CDR3 reads TGCGCCAGCAGCTTAGGAGGCAGGCCCGCGGATACGCAGTATTTT. The complete variable domain, with remaining parts taken from reference TRBV5-1 and TRBJ2-3, reads KAGVTQTPRYLIKTRGQQVTLSCSPISGHRSVSWYQQTPGQGLQFLFEYFSETQRNKGNFPGRFSGRQFSNSRSEMNVSTLELGDSALYLCASSLGGRPADTQYFGPGTRLTVL.